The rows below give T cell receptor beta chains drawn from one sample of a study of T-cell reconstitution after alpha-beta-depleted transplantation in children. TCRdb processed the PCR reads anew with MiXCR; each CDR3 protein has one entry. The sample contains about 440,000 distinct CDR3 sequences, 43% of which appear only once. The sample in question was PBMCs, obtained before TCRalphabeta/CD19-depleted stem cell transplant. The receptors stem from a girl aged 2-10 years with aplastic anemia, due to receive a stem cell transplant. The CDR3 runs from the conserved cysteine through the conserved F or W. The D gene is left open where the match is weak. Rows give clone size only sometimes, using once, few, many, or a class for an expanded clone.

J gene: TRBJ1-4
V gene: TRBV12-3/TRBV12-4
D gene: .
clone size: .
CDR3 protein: CASSIGEGEKLFF
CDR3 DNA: TGTGCCAGCAGTATTGGGGAGGGTGAAAAACTGTTTTTT

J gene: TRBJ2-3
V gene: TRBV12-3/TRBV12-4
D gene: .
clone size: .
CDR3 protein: CASSLAYNKADTQYF
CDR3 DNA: TGTGCCAGCAGTTTAGCCTACAACAAGGCAGATACGCAGTATTTT

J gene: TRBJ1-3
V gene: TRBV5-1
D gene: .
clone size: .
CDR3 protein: CASRDGYSGNTIYF
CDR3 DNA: TGCGCCAGCAGGGATGGGTACTCTGGAAACACCATATATTTT

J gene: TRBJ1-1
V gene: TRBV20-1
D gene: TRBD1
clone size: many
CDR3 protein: CSAGQGAYTEAFF
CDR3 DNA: TGCAGTGCTGGCCAGGGGGCTTACACTGAAGCTTTCTTT

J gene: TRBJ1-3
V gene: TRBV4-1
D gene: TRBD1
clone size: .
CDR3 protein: CASSQDPKQGGSSSGNTIYF
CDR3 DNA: TGCGCCAGCAGCCAAGACCCAAAGCAGGGGGGGTCGAGCTCTGGAAACACCATATATTTT

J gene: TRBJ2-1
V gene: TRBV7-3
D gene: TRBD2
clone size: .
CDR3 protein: CASSLGGPGLAVYNEQFF
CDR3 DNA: TGTGCCAGCAGCTTAGGAGGACCAGGACTAGCTGTCTACAATGAGCAGTTCTTC

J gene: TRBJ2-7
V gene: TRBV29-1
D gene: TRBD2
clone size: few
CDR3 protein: CSVGLAADSYEQYF
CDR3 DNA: TGCAGCGTAGGCCTAGCGGCCGACTCCTACGAGCAGTACTTC

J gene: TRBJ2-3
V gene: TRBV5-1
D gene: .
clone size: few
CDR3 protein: CASSLRADGTDTQYF
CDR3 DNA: TGCGCCAGCAGCTTGAGGGCAGATGGCACAGATACGCAGTATTTT

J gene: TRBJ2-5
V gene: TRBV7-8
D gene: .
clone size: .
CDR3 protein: CASSRGNMGETQYF
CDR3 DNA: TGTGCCAGTTCCAGGGGCAACATGGGGGAGACCCAGTACTTC

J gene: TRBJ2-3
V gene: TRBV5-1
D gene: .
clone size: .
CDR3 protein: CASSLPAGTDTQYF
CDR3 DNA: TGCGCCAGCAGCTTGCCAGCGGGCACAGATACGCAGTATTTT

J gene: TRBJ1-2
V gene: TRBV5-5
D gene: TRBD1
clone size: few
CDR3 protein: CASSLAMGRTGKYGYTF
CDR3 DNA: TGTGCCAGCAGCTTGGCAATGGGCCGGACAGGGAAGTATGGCTACACCTTC

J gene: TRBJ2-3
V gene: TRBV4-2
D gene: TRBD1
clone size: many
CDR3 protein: CASSQNYRGSADTQYF
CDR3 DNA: TGTGCCAGCAGCCAAAACTACAGGGGTAGCGCAGATACGCAGTATTTT

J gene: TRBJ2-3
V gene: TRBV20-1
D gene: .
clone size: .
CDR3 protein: CSASLASYTDTQYF
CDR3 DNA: TGCAGTGCTAGTCTGGCCAGTTACACAGATACGCAGTATTTT

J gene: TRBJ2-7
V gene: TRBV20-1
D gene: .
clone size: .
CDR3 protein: CSASDQGYEQYF
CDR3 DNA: TGCAGTGCTAGTGATCAGGGATACGAGCAGTACTTC

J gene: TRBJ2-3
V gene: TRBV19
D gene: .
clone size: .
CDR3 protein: CASSIGRTDTQYF
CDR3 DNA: TGTGCCAGTAGTATTGGGCGCACAGATACGCAGTATTTT

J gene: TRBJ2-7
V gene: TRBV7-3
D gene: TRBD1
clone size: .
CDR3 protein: CASSDRGNYEQYF
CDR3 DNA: TGTGCCAGCAGCGACAGGGGAAACTACGAGCAGTACTTC

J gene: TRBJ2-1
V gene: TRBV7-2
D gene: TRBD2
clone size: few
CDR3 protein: CASSSPLAPSSYNEQFF
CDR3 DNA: TGTGCCAGCAGCTCCCCACTAGCGCCGAGCTCCTACAATGAGCAGTTCTTC

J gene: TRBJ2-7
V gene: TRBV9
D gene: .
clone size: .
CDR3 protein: CASSVGQSDYEQYF
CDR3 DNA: TGTGCCAGCAGCGTAGGGCAGTCGGACTACGAGCAGTACTTC

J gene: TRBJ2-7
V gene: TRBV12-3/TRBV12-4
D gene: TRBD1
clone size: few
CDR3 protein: CASSPGQGLSYEQYF
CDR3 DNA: TGTGCCAGCAGCCCGGGACAGGGCCTTTCCTACGAGCAGTACTTC

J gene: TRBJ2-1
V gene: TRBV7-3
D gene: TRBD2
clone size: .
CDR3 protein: CASSQWGLAGVNEQFF
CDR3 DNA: TGTGCCAGCAGCCAATGGGGCCTAGCGGGAGTTAATGAGCAGTTCTTC